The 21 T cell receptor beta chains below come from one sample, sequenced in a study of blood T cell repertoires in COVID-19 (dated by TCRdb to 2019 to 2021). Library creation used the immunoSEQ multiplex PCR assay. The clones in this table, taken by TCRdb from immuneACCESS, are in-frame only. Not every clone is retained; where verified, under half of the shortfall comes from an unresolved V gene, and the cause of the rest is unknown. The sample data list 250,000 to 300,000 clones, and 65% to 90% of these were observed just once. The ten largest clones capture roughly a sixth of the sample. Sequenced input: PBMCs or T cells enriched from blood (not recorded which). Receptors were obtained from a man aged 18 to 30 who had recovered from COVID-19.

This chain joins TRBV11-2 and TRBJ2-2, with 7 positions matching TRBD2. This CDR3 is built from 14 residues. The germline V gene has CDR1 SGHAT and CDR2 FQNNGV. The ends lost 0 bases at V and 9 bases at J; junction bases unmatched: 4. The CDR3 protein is CASSLDPGGRELFF. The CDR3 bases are TGTGCCAGCAGCTTAGATCCGGGGGGTAGGGAGCTGTTTTTT. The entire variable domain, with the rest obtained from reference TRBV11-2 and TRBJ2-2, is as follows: EAGVAQSPRYKIIEKRQSVAFWCNPISGHATLYWYQQILGQGPKLLIQFQNNGVVDDSQLPKDRFSAERLKGVDSTLKIQPAKLEDSAVYLCASSLDPGGRELFFGEGSRLTVL.

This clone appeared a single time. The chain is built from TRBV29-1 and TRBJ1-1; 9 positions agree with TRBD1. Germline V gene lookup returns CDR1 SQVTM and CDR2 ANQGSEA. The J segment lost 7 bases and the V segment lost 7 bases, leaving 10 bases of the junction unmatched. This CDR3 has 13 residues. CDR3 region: CSAAGTGTIEAFF. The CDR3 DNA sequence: TGCAGCGCCGCCGGGACAGGGACTATTGAAGCTTTCTTT.

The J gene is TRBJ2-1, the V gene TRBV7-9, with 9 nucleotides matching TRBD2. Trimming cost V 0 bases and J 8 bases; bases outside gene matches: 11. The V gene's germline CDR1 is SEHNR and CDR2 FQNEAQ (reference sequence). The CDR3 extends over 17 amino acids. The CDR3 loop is CASSLALASGVIDEQFF. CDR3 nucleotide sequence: TGTGCCAGCAGCTTAGCTTTGGCTAGCGGGGTCATCGATGAGCAGTTCTTC.

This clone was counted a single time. CDR3 loop: CASSGLAGGETQYF. The CDR3 DNA reads as TGTGCCAGCAGTGGACTAGCGGGAGGTGAGACCCAGTACTTC. The chain recombines TRBV2 with TRBJ2-5; the match to TRBD2 covers 13 bases. The germline CDR1 and CDR2 sequences are SNHLY and FYNNEI. The CDR3 loop spans 14 amino acids. V lost 4 bases and J lost 5; bases outside the gene matches: 1.

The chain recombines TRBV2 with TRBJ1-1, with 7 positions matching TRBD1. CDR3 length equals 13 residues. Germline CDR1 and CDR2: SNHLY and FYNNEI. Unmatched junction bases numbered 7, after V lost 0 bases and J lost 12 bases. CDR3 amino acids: CASSEARQGMPFF. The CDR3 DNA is TGTGCCAGCAGTGAAGCGCGACAGGGTATGCCTTTCTTT.

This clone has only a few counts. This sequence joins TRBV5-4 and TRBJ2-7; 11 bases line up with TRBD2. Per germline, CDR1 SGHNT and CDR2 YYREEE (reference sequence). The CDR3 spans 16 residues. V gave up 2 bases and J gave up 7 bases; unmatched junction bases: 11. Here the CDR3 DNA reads TGTGCCAGCAGCTTAGATCTAGCGGGGGGCCGGAGGGAGCAGTACTTC. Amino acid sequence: CASSLDLAGGRREQYF.

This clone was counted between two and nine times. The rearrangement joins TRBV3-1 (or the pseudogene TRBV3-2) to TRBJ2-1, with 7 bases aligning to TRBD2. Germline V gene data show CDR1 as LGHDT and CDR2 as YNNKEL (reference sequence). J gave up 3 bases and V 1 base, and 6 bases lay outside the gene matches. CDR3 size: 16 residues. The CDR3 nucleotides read TGTGCCAGCAGCCAAGCCGGAGCGGGGATCTACAATGAGCAGTTCTTC. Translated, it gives CASSQAGAGIYNEQFF.

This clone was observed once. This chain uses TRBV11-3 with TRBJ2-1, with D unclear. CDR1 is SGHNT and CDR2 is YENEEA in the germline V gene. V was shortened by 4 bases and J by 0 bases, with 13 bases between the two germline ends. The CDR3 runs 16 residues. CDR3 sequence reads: CASSSPTDSSYNEQFF. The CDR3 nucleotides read TGTGCCAGCAGCTCCCCGACTGATTCCTCCTACAATGAGCAGTTCTTC.

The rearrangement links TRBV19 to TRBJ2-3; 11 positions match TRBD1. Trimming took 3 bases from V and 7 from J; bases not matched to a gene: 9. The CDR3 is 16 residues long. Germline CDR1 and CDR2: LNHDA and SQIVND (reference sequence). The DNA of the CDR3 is TGTGCCAGTAGTATCCGCTATGGGACAGGGGGTAATACGCAGTATTTT. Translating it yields CASSIRYGTGGNTQYF. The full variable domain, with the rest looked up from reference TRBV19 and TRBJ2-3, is DGGITQSPKYLFRKEGQNVTLSCEQNLNHDAMYWYRQDPGQGLRLIYYSQIVNDFQKGDIAEGYSVSREKKESFPLTVTSAQKNPTAFYLCASSIRYGTGGNTQYFGPGTRLTVL.

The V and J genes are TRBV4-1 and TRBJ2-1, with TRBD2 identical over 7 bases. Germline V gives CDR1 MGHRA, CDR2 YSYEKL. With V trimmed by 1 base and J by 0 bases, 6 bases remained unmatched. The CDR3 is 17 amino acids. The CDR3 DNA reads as TGCGCCAGCAGCCAAGCATTCGGGGGGAGCTCCTACAATGAGCAGTTCTTC. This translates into CASSQAFGGSSYNEQFF.

CDR3 in amino acids: CASSLGGQPYEQYF. The CDR3 DNA reads TGCGCCAGCAGCTTGGGGGGACAGCCCTACGAGCAGTACTTC. The rearrangement uses TRBV5-1 and TRBJ2-7, with 7 bases identical to TRBD1. This CDR3 is 14 amino acids long. Germline V gene sequence: CDR1 SGHRS, CDR2 YFSETQ. Trimming at V came to 0 bases and at J to 2 bases, leaving 2 bases not matched to a gene.

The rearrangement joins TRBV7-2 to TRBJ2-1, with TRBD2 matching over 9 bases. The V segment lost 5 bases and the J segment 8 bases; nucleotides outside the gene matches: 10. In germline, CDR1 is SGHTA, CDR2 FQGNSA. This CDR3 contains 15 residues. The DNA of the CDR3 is TGTGCCAGCAGCCTCCTGGCTAGCGGGATTGATGAGCAGTTCTTC. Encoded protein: CASSLLASGIDEQFF.

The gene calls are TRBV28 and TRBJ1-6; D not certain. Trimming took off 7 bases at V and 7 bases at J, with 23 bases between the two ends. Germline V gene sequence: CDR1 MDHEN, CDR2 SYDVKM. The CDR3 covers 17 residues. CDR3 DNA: TGTGCCAGCACGCCCATGGCGCTTGAAAGGAGGAATTCACCCCTCCACTTT. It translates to CASTPMALERRNSPLHF. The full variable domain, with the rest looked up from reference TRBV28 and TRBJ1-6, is DVKVTQSSRYLVKRTGEKVFLECVQDMDHENMFWYRQDPGLGLRLIYFSYDVKMKEKGDIPEGYSVSREKKERFSLILESASTNQTSMYLCASTPMALERRNSPLHFGNGTRLTVT.

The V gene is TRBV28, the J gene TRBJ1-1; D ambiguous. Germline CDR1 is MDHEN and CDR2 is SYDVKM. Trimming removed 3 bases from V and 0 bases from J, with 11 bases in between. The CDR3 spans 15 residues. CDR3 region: CASSLLSEVNTEAFF. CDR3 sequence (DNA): TGTGCCAGCAGTTTGTTATCCGAGGTGAACACTGAAGCTTTCTTT.

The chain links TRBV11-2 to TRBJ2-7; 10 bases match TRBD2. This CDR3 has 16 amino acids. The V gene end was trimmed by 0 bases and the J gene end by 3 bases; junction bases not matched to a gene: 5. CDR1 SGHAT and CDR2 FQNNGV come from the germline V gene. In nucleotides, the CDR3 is TGTGCCAGCAGCTTAGATCCCGGACTAGCGGTCTACGAGCAGTACTTC. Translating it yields CASSLDPGLAVYEQYF. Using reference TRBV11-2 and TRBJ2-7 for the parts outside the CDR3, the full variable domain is EAGVAQSPRYKIIEKRQSVAFWCNPISGHATLYWYQQILGQGPKLLIQFQNNGVVDDSQLPKDRFSAERLKGVDSTLKIQPAKLEDSAVYLCASSLDPGLAVYEQYFGPGTRLTVT.

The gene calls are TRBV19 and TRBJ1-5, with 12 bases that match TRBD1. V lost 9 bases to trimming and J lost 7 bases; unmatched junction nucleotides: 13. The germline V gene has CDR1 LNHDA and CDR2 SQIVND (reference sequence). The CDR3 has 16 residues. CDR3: CASSYRDRGLGQPQHF. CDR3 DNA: TGTGCCAGCTCTTACCGGGACAGGGGGCTCGGGCAGCCCCAGCATTTT.

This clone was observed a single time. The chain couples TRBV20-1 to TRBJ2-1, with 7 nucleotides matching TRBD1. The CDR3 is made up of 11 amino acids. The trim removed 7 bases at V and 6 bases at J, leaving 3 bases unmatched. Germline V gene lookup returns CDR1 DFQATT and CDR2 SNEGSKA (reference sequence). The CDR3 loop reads CSGGQPNEQFF. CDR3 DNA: TGCAGTGGGGGACAGCCCAATGAGCAGTTCTTC.

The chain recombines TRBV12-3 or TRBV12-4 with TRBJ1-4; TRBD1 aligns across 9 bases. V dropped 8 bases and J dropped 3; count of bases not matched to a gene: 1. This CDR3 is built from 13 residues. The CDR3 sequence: CASWDRANEKLFF. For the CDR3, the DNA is TGTGCCAGCTGGGACAGGGCTAATGAAAAACTGTTTTTT.

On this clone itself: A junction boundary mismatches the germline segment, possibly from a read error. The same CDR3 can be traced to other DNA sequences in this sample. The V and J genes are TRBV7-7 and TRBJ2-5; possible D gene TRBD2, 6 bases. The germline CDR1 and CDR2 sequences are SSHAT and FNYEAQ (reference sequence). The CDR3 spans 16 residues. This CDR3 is CASSLGRLVRGETQYF. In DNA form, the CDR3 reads TGTGCTAGCAGCTTAGGTCGACTAGTCCGGGGGGAGACCCAGTACTTC.

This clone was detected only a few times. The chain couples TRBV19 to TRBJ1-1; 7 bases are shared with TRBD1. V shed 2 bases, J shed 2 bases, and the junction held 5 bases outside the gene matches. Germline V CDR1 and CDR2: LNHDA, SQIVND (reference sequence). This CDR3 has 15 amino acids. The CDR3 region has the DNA TGTGCCAGTAGTATAAGGGGACAGAGTAACACTGAAGCTTTCTTT. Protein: CASSIRGQSNTEAFF.

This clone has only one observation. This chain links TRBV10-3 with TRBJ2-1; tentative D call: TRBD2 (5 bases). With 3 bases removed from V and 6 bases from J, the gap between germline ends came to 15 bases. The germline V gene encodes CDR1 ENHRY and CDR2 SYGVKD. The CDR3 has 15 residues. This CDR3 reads CAISDVAGRVNEQFF. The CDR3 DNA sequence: TGTGCCATCAGTGATGTGGCGGGTAGGGTCAATGAGCAGTTCTTC.